A selection of T cell receptor beta chains follows, all from one sample in a study of vaccination effects on CD4 cells after COVID-19. No antigen has been identified for these receptors. Clones were sequenced by immunoSEQ multiplex PCR, and TCRdb holds only the in-frame ones, with some missing. The table records tens of thousands of clones, roughly 74% of them present only once. Sequenced material: CD4+ T cells from PBMCs cultured with HCoV-229E spike peptides, taken before COVID-19 vaccination. The receptors originated from a human donor who received a COVID-19 vaccine. The CDR3 runs from the conserved cysteine through the conserved F or W. D genes are given only for firm matches. Some rows have no size entry. The others give once, few or many, or a class for an expanded clone.

d_gene	j_gene	abundance	v_gene	CDR3aa	CDR3nt
TRBD1	TRBJ2-1	NA	TRBV6-1	CASSDTGTGYNEQFF	TGTGCCAGCAGTGACACCGGGACAGGCTACAATGAGCAGTTCTTC
NA	TRBJ1-5	few	TRBV24-1	CATSDSRRGTQPQHF	TGTGCCACCAGTGATTCCCGACGGGGGACTCAGCCCCAGCATTTT
NA	TRBJ2-2	NA	TRBV7-2	CASSLSLQLNTGELFF	TGTGCCAGCAGTCTGTCATTACAGCTGAACACCGGGGAGCTGTTTTTT
NA	TRBJ2-3	NA	TRBV5-1	CASSWNVQGPFSQDTQYF	TGCGCCAGCAGCTGGAATGTCCAGGGGCCCTTTTCCCAAGATACGCAGTATTTT
NA	TRBJ1-3	NA	TRBV9	CASSRTQGLSGNTIYF	TGTGCCAGCAGCAGAACACAGGGACTCTCTGGAAACACCATATATTTT
NA	TRBJ2-3	NA	TRBV28	CASSSGLDTQYF	TGTGCCAGCAGTTCCGGGCTAGATACGCAGTATTTT
NA	TRBJ1-1	NA	TRBV5-8	CASPVLQVRHEAFF	TGTGCCAGCCCCGTATTACAGGTTCGGCACGAAGCTTTCTTT
TRBD1	TRBJ1-2	NA	TRBV28	CASRLTGRNYGYTF	TGTGCCAGCAGGTTGACAGGGAGAAACTATGGCTACACCTTC
NA	TRBJ2-2	few	TRBV5-1	CASTDSRGSTGELFF	TGCGCCAGCACCGATTCAAGGGGCAGCACCGGGGAGCTGTTTTTT
NA	TRBJ2-3	NA	TRBV4-2	CASSPGGSTDTQYF	TGTGCCAGCAGCCCCGGCGGAAGCACAGATACGCAGTATTTT
NA	TRBJ1-6	few	TRBV5-1	CASSLEDSPLHF	TGCGCCAGCAGCTTGGAGGATTCACCCCTCCACTTT
TRBD2	TRBJ2-3	NA	TRBV5-1	CASTGLAGGTDTQYF	TGCGCCAGCACCGGACTAGCGGGGGGCACAGATACGCAGTATTTT
NA	TRBJ1-1	few	TRBV7-3	CASSLKGLGTEAFF	TGTGCCAGCAGCTTAAAAGGACTGGGCACTGAAGCTTTCTTT
NA	TRBJ2-1	NA	TRBV14	CASSQVARVNGEQFF	TGTGCCAGCAGCCAAGTGGCCAGGGTTAACGGTGAGCAGTTCTTC
NA	TRBJ2-3	NA	TRBV9	CASSVEGETENTDTQYF	TGTGCCAGCAGCGTAGAAGGGGAGACAGAGAACACAGATACGCAGTATTTT
NA	TRBJ1-2	few	TRBV5-1	CASSFDSNYGYTF	TGCGCCAGCAGCTTCGACAGTAACTATGGCTACACCTTC
NA	TRBJ1-5	few	TRBV3-1/TRBV3-2	CASSSSDGNQPQHF	TGTGCCAGCAGCTCATCGGACGGGAATCAGCCCCAGCATTTT
NA	TRBJ2-3	NA	TRBV9	CASSAAGQADTQYF	TGTGCCAGCAGCGCCGCTGGGCAGGCGGATACGCAGTATTTT
NA	TRBJ2-2	NA	TRBV25-1	CASRGVRELFF	TGTGCCAGTAGGGGCGTTAGGGAGCTGTTTTTT
TRBD1	TRBJ1-1	NA	TRBV3-1/TRBV3-2	CASSLPGDRKRVTEAFF	TGTGCCAGCAGCCTTCCTGGGGACAGGAAGAGGGTCACTGAAGCTTTCTTT
TRBD2	TRBJ2-1	NA	TRBV7-9	CASSSAGGSYEQFF	TGTGCCAGCAGCTCGGCGGGGGGGAGCTATGAGCAGTTCTTC
TRBD1	TRBJ2-3	NA	TRBV6-6	CASTLQGATDTQYF	TGTGCCAGCACCCTCCAGGGGGCGACAGATACGCAGTATTTT
NA	TRBJ2-6	NA	TRBV5-1	CASSLYPESSGANVLTF	TGCGCCAGCAGCTTGTATCCGGAGTCCTCTGGGGCCAACGTCCTGACTTTC
NA	TRBJ1-3	NA	TRBV6-5	CASTRGPSSGNTIYF	TGTGCCAGCACCAGAGGACCGAGCTCTGGAAACACCATATATTTT
NA	TRBJ1-3	NA	TRBV6-2/TRBV6-3	CASSFWGNTIYF	TGTGCCAGCAGTTTCTGGGGAAACACCATATATTTT
NA	TRBJ2-1	NA	TRBV7-3	CASSSGSLSSYNEQFF	TGTGCCAGCAGCTCAGGGTCCTTGAGCTCCTACAATGAGCAGTTCTTC
NA	TRBJ1-6	few	TRBV3-1/TRBV3-2	CASSQWLFDSPLHF	TGTGCCAGCAGCCAATGGCTTTTCGATTCACCCCTCCACTTT
TRBD1	TRBJ2-2	NA	TRBV4-3	CASSDRESFRTGELFF	TGCGCCAGCAGCGACAGGGAGTCGTTCCGCACCGGGGAGCTGTTTTTT